The sequence of this T cell receptor beta chain was determined in a study of CD8+ T cells in alopecia areata. Overall study: Treatment with tofacitinib (6 to 18 months) was followed by 6 months off drug.

Following extraction, RNA underwent reverse transcription to cDNA, which served as the sequencing template. TCRdb's copy holds only in-frame clones and misses some; the assay was immunoSEQ multiplex PCR. The data hold approximately 210,000 clones, with roughly 64% observed a single time. Treatment noted: oral pan-JAK inhibitor, 5-10 mg twice daily. Both CD4+ and CD8+ T cells were separated by sorting PBMCs. The sample here was CD4+ T cells sorted from blood, taken at week 4, from a patient treated with tofacitinib. The origin of this receptor is a human donor with alopecia areata.

The CDR3 sequence is CASSPSGGLGNVYGYTF. The CDR3 DNA follows: TGCGCCAGCAGCCCCTCAGGGGGCCTGGGGAACGTTTATGGCTACACCTTC. The chain has TRBV4-3 and TRBJ1-2; 8 bases align to TRBD1. The CDR3 is 17 residues long. Germline V gives CDR1 LGHNA, CDR2 YSLEER. V shed 4 bases, J shed 5 bases, and the junction held 15 bases outside the gene matches.